The clone carrying this T cell receptor beta chain was found a few times. The antigen is not known. Orbital computed tomography, thyroid ultrasound, TRAb, serum thyroxine and clinical symptoms formed the basis of diagnosis. Fresh peripheral blood (about 10 ml) yielded the PBMCs. From RNA, the CDR3 regions of TCR beta chains were amplified and sequenced. First-round RT-PCR relied on HTBI primers, and a second-round multiplex PCR came next. TCRdb fed the multiplex PCR reads into MiXCR, producing one record per CDR3 protein. The sample shows around 670,000 distinct CDR3 sequences, roughly 40% of them seen only once. Trimming removed 3 bases from V and 7 bases from J, with 13 bases in between. CDR1 is MGHDK, CDR2 SYGVNS, per germline. This CDR3 is built from 14 residues. The sample originates from a study of Graves' ophthalmopathy and Graves' hyperthyroidism. General study points: The majority of expanded thyroid clonotypes above 0.001 frequency also occurred in blood.

The chain uses TRBV25-1 and TRBJ1-5; D ambiguous. Sequencing input: peripheral blood. The sequence derives from an adult man with Graves' ophthalmopathy. The CDR3 spells CASSDSAGEQPQHF. DNA of the CDR3: TGTGCCAGCAGTGATAGTGCCGGGGAGCAGCCCCAGCATTTT.